A single sample is the source of the 15 T cell receptor beta chains below, sequenced in a study of memory B cells and T cells in multiple sclerosis. Separate sequencing covered autoproliferating (CFSE-dim) and non-proliferating (CFSE-high) T cells from stimulus-free culture. Replicate wells were pooled after around seven days of stimulus-free culture of fewer than 65 million CFSE-labeled PBMCs. Assay used: immunoSEQ multiplex PCR; TCRdb lists only in-frame clones, some missing. This sample yields tens of thousands of clones, of which roughly 83% are seen a single time; less than 3% belongs to the top ten. These receptors have no known antigen. The sample was PBMCs from blood kept in culture. These receptors all come from a human donor with multiple sclerosis.

The rearrangement links TRBV9 to TRBJ1-4, with D maybe TRBD1 (5 bases). Trimming took 0 bases from V and 5 from J, leaving 11 bases between them. This CDR3 contains 15 residues. The germline gives CDR1 SGDLS, CDR2 YYNGEE. Here the CDR3 DNA reads TGTGCCAGCAGCGTAGGAGGGGCAAGAAATGAAAAACTGTTTTTT. It is translated as CASSVGGARNEKLFF.

The genes are TRBV9 and TRBJ2-3; no clear D gene. The CDR3 is made up of 14 amino acids. Germline loops: CDR1 SGDLS, CDR2 YYNGEE. Deletions cut 3 bases from V and 6 bases from J, with 14 bases between. CDR3 protein: CASSEYGAGDTQYF. CDR3 coding DNA: TGTGCCAGCAGCGAATATGGTGCTGGGGATACGCAGTATTTT.

The rearrangement uses TRBV27 and TRBJ2-7, with D possibly being TRBD1 or TRBD2 (5 bases each). This CDR3 is built from 16 residues. Germline V lookup: CDR1 MNHEY, CDR2 SMNVEV (reference sequence). Deletions cut 5 bases from V and 2 bases from J, with 19 bases between. CDR3 sequence (DNA): TGTGCCAGCAGTCCGAGTACCGGGACGCTTACCTACGAGCAGTACTTC. Translation: CASSPSTGTLTYEQYF.

The chain links TRBV5-4 to TRBJ2-1; D unclear. Per the germline V gene, CDR1 is SGHNT and CDR2 is YYREEE (reference sequence). Trimming stripped 6 bases from V and 1 base from J, with 8 bases between. The CDR3 extends over 13 amino acids. The DNA for the CDR3 is TGTGCCAGCACCTTTGGGTCCTACAATGAGCAGTTCTTC. Amino acid sequence: CASTFGSYNEQFF.

The chain has TRBV5-1 and TRBJ2-5; 8 nucleotides agree with TRBD2. The CDR3 extends over 15 amino acids. The germline V gene has CDR1 SGHRS and CDR2 YFSETQ. Trimming took 4 bases from V and 5 from J; bases not matched to a gene: 10. The CDR3, as DNA: TGCGCCAGCAGCGTTGGGACTAGAGGGGGTGAGACCCAGTACTTC. Translating gives CASSVGTRGGETQYF.

V gene TRBV11-2 combines with J gene TRBJ2-7; the D gene is possibly TRBD2 (7 bases). This CDR3 comprises 14 residues. V lost 3 bases, J lost 1 base, and 10 bases lay in between. Germline values: CDR1 SGHAT, CDR2 FQNNGV. The CDR3 nucleotides read TGTGCCAGCAGCTTCGGGGGGCCATCCTACGAGCAGTACTTC. Translating gives CASSFGGPSYEQYF.

The chain recombines TRBV10-3 with TRBJ2-5; 8 bases align to TRBD2. The DNA end is more similar to TRBJ2-7, so the J call may be wrong. CDR1 is ENHRY and CDR2 is SYGVKD in the germline V gene. The CDR3 has 14 amino acids. The CDR3, as DNA: TGTGCCATCAGTGAGGGACTAGCAGGCTACGAGCAGTACTTC. Translated, it gives CAISEGLAGYEQYF.

This sequence joins TRBV6-5 and TRBJ2-7; TRBD2 is a possible D gene (6 bases). Germline lookup yields CDR1 MNHEY and CDR2 SVGAGI. The length of the CDR3 is 15 residues. The V gene lost 4 bases and the J gene lost 4 bases, with 17 bases spanning the gap. The CDR3 DNA reads as TGTGCCAGCAGTTCCTTGGATCTGGGGGGTTACGAGCAGTACTTC. Translating it yields CASSSLDLGGYEQYF.

This chain connects TRBV7-8 to TRBJ2-7, with unresolved D. V shed 2 bases and J shed 6 bases, with 11 bases lying between them. This CDR3 has 13 amino acids. Germline CDR1 and CDR2: SGHVS and FQNEAQ. The CDR3 reads CASSLSTVSEQYF. The CDR3 DNA reads as TGTGCCAGCAGCTTATCAACCGTCTCCGAGCAGTACTTC. The entire variable domain, with the rest obtained from reference TRBV7-8 and TRBJ2-7, is as follows: GAGVSQSPRYKVAKRGQDVALRCDPISGHVSLFWYQQALGQGPEFLTYFQNEAQLDKSGLPSDRFFAERPEGSVSTLKIQRTQQEDSAVYLCASSLSTVSEQYFGPGTRLTVT.

The chain couples TRBV13 to TRBJ2-7, with 7 bases identical to TRBD1. Germline V gene lookup returns CDR1 PRHDT and CDR2 FYEKMQ (reference sequence). The CDR3 is made up of 16 amino acids. The V gene end was trimmed by 5 bases and the J gene end by 0 bases; junction bases not matched to a gene: 10. DNA for the CDR3: TGTGCCAGCAGCGACCGACAGGGTCCCCTCTCCTACGAGCAGTACTTC. Translation gives CASSDRQGPLSYEQYF.

This clone was counted between two and nine times. The rearrangement joins TRBV6-6 to TRBJ1-5; TRBD1 matches 8 bases. Germline CDR1 and CDR2: MNHNY and SVGAGI (reference sequence). With 2 bases clipped from V and 6 bases from J, the junction kept 6 bases outside the gene matches. This CDR3 has 15 residues. The CDR3 here is CASSYPGQGSQPQHF. In DNA form, the CDR3 reads TGTGCCAGCAGTTACCCAGGACAGGGAAGTCAGCCCCAGCATTTT.

This clone was observed a single time. The V call is TRBV9, the J call TRBJ2-7, with 7 positions matching TRBD2. V shed 0 bases, J shed 3 bases, and the junction held 3 bases outside the gene matches. The germline V gene has CDR1 SGDLS and CDR2 YYNGEE. The CDR3 loop spans 14 amino acids. CDR3 protein: CASSVGLAGYEQYF. CDR3 coding DNA: TGTGCCAGCAGCGTAGGATTAGCGGGCTACGAGCAGTACTTC.

This rearrangement joins TRBV29-1 to TRBJ2-7, with a possible D match to TRBD1 (6 bases). V dropped 3 bases and J dropped 6 bases, with 15 bases sitting between them. Germline CDR1 is SQVTM and CDR2 is ANQGSEA. The CDR3 has 13 residues. The CDR3 DNA reads TGCAGCGTTGATGGGGGCCTGGGGGCCGAGCAGTACTTC. It is translated as CSVDGGLGAEQYF.

This clone was observed once. In DNA, the CDR3 is TGCGCCAGCAGCCAAGATAGGTGGGTTAGTCAGCCCCAGCATTTT. Translating it yields CASSQDRWVSQPQHF. The chain is built from TRBV4-1 and TRBJ1-5; unclear D gene. Between the trimmed V and J ends, which lost 0 bases and 6 bases, there was a span of 12 bases. The CDR3 has 15 residues. Germline V gene data show CDR1 as MGHRA and CDR2 as YSYEKL.

The chain couples TRBV6-5 to TRBJ1-2; TRBD1 agrees at 7 bases. V dropped 4 bases and J dropped 4; count of bases not matched to a gene: 3. Germline CDR1 MNHEY, CDR2 SVGAGI. The CDR3 has 13 amino acids. As DNA, the CDR3 is TGTGCCAGCAGTTTCAGGGGGGCCTATGGCTACACCTTC. Its translation is CASSFRGAYGYTF.